Presented here are 18 T cell receptor beta chains from one specimen sequenced in a study of blood T cell repertoires in COVID-19 (dated by TCRdb to between 2020 and 2021). The method was the immunoSEQ multiplex PCR assay. The table was pulled from immuneACCESS by TCRdb, which kept in-frame rearrangements only. Such tables lose some clones; where checked, under half of the loss comes from unresolved V genes, and the rest has no known cause. For this sample the table gives 35,000 to 40,000 clones, of which about 90% were detected only once. The top ten hold under 5% of the sample. The sample consisted of peripheral blood. The receptors were sampled from a man between 60 and 75 years old with COVID-19, enrolled during active disease.

This chain uses TRBV7-8 with TRBJ2-7, with TRBD2 as a possible D gene (5 bases). Trimming left V 1 base short and J 2 bases short, with 15 bases between. Germline CDR1 is SGHVS and CDR2 is FQNEAQ. The CDR3 sequence is 16 residues long. The CDR3 sequence is CASSLGLRDSAYEQYF. Written as DNA, the CDR3 is TGTGCCAGCAGCTTAGGGCTACGGGATTCTGCCTACGAGCAGTACTTC.

The CDR3 protein is CASSSTPYGGYTF. The CDR3 DNA sequence: TGTGCCAGCAGCTCCACGCCCTACGGTGGCTACACCTTC. The gene calls are TRBV11-2 and TRBJ1-2; D ambiguous. Germline V lookup: CDR1 SGHAT, CDR2 FQNNGV. V was pared by 4 bases and J by 7 bases, with 13 bases between. This CDR3 is built from 13 residues.

This chain uses TRBV18 with TRBJ2-2, with 8 bases identical to TRBD2. Germline V gene sequence: CDR1 KGHSH, CDR2 LQKENI. V gave up 2 bases and J gave up 0 bases; unmatched junction bases: 8. CDR3 length: 18 residues. The CDR3 spells CASSPVSGGPANTGELFF. DNA of the CDR3: TGTGCCAGCTCACCAGTCTCGGGAGGGCCCGCGAACACCGGGGAGCTGTTTTTT.

This chain joins TRBV5-1 and TRBJ1-6; no firm D call. The germline V and J ends were trimmed by 0 bases and 18 bases, with 19 bases remaining between them. Germline V gene data show CDR1 as SGHRS and CDR2 as YFSETQ. CDR3 length: 14 amino acids. The CDR3 region is CASSLDDAGSVAHF. In DNA form, the CDR3 reads TGCGCCAGCAGCTTGGATGACGCAGGATCAGTCGCCCACTTT.

The V call is TRBV1, the J call TRBJ2-1; the DNA was not compared with TRBD2, the D call given in the table. TRBV1 is listed as a pseudogene. The length of the CDR3 is 13 residues. In DNA form, the CDR3 reads TGCACCAGCCAGCAGAGGAGGGGCAATGAGCAGTTCTTC. It specifies CTSQQRRGNEQFF.

The CDR3 sequence is CASSPSGDGYEQYF. As DNA, the CDR3 is TGTGCCAGCAGTCCTAGCGGGGACGGCTACGAGCAGTACTTC. V is TRBV5-4 and J is TRBJ2-7; TRBD2 agrees at 9 bases. After removal of 5 bases from V and 3 bases from J, the junction contained 6 bases not matched to a gene. The CDR3 covers 14 residues. The germline gives CDR1 SGHNT, CDR2 YYREEE (reference sequence).

V gene TRBV6-5 combines with J gene TRBJ1-1; D unclear. The CDR3 spans 12 residues. Germline CDR1 MNHEY, CDR2 SVGAGI. The V and J ends lost 7 bases and 0 bases respectively, with 6 bases between them. CDR3 in DNA: TGTGCCAGCAAATCGGTGAACACTGAAGCTTTCTTT. It yields the protein CASKSVNTEAFF.

The chain links TRBV23-1 to TRBJ2-1; 8 nucleotides match TRBD2. TRBV23-1 is filed as an ORF, its function uncertain. This CDR3 contains 18 residues. The ends lost 3 bases at V and 2 bases at J; junction bases unmatched: 12. Here the CDR3 reads CASSHGLAPPGTYNEQFF. CDR3 sequence (DNA): TGCGCCAGCAGTCATGGACTAGCCCCCCCGGGCACCTACAATGAGCAGTTCTTC.

CDR3 in amino acids: CASRTGNTGELFF. The CDR3 coding sequence is TGTGCCAGCAGAACCGGGAACACCGGGGAGCTGTTTTTT. J is TRBJ2-2 and V is TRBV6-5; no definite D call. From germline, CDR1 is MNHEY and CDR2 SVGAGI. Trimming cost V 6 bases and J 1 base, with 6 bases left between them. The CDR3 length is 13 residues.

The gene calls are TRBV9 and TRBJ2-3; 8 nucleotides match TRBD2. The V gene end was trimmed by 0 bases and the J gene end by 1 base; junction bases not matched to a gene: 7. This CDR3 comprises 17 residues. CDR1 is SGDLS, CDR2 YYNGEE, per germline. The CDR3 DNA follows: TGTGCCAGCAGCGTAGCGGTTATAGCGGGACGCACAGATACGCAGTATTTT. Protein product: CASSVAVIAGRTDTQYF.

This clone was detected only once. The rearrangement joins TRBV5-1 to TRBJ1-3; 8 positions match TRBD1. The CDR3 sequence is 15 residues long. Per germline, CDR1 SGHRS and CDR2 YFSETQ. With 4 bases clipped from V and 2 bases from J, the junction kept 5 bases outside the gene matches. The CDR3 nucleotides read TGCGCCAGCAGCCCCAGGGGGCGGACTGGAAACACCATATATTTT. This gives the protein CASSPRGRTGNTIYF.

The rearrangement joins TRBV2 to TRBJ2-7; 8 bases fit TRBD1. Per germline, CDR1 SNHLY and CDR2 FYNNEI. The CDR3 is made up of 15 amino acids. Trimming at V came to 6 bases and at J to 5 bases, leaving 12 bases not matched to a gene. The CDR3 loop is CASRLRRGRENEQYF. CDR3 nucleotides: TGTGCCAGCAGATTACGCAGGGGGCGGGAAAACGAGCAGTACTTC.

This clone was counted a single time. The rearrangement uses TRBV7-9 and TRBJ2-3, with 10 bases matching TRBD1. CDR1 SEHNR and CDR2 FQNEAQ come from the germline V gene (reference sequence). V trimming: 1 base; J trimming: 1 base; junction bases outside the gene matches: 2. The CDR3 loop spans 16 amino acids. This CDR3 reads CASSLGQGAGTDTQYF. The CDR3 DNA follows: TGTGCCAGCAGCTTAGGACAGGGGGCAGGCACAGATACGCAGTATTTT.

This chain joins TRBV5-1 and TRBJ1-2, with D possibly matching TRBD1 (6 bases). The CDR3 totals 14 residues. Germline assignment: CDR1 SGHRS and CDR2 YFSETQ. Trimming took 4 bases from V and 6 from J, leaving 16 bases between them. The CDR3 here is CASSLTPKGDGYTF. In DNA, the CDR3 is TGCGCCAGCAGCCTTACCCCCAAGGGGGATGGCTACACCTTC.

This chain joins TRBV25-1 and TRBJ1-1; D remains unclear. The germline V and J ends were trimmed by 0 bases and 2 bases, with 4 bases remaining between them. The CDR3 loop spans 13 amino acids. From germline, CDR1 is MGHDK and CDR2 SYGVNS. Here the CDR3 reads CASSEYLNTEAFF. The CDR3 nucleotides read TGTGCCAGCAGTGAATATTTAAACACTGAAGCTTTCTTT. Filled out from reference TRBV25-1 and TRBJ1-1, the complete variable domain reads EADIYQTPRYLVIGTGKKITLECSQTMGHDKMYWYQQDPGMELHLIHYSYGVNSTEKGDLSSESTVSRIRTEHFPLTLESARPSHTSQYLCASSEYLNTEAFFGQGTRLTVV.

The J gene is TRBJ2-1, the V gene TRBV3-1 (or the pseudogene TRBV3-2); 7 positions agree with TRBD2. The junction had 7 bases not matched to a gene; V was cut back by 1 base and J by 7 bases. Per germline, CDR1 LGHDT and CDR2 YNNKEL (reference sequence). The CDR3 length is 15 residues. Here the CDR3 reads CASSQASGTSNEQFF. The CDR3 DNA is TGTGCCAGCAGCCAAGCGAGCGGGACCTCAAATGAGCAGTTCTTC.

In its sample, this clone was seen a few times. The genes are TRBV2 and TRBJ2-1; 12 bases are a match to TRBD2. The germline gives CDR1 SNHLY, CDR2 FYNNEI. The CDR3 is 14 residues long. Trimming took 5 bases from V and 9 from J; bases not matched to a gene: 5. In DNA form, the CDR3 reads TGTGCCAGCAGTAGGTCTAGCGGGAGGGGTGAGCAGTTCTTC. It yields the protein CASSRSSGRGEQFF.

The chain links TRBV6-5 to TRBJ2-1, with 9 bases fitting TRBD2. The CDR3 consists of 14 residues. Germline-derived CDR1 and CDR2 are MNHEY and SVGAGI. The V and J ends lost 6 bases and 8 bases, in that order; junction bases with no gene match: 8. This CDR3 is CASSEGLALDEQFF. The CDR3 DNA sequence: TGTGCCAGCAGCGAGGGACTAGCTTTGGATGAGCAGTTCTTC.